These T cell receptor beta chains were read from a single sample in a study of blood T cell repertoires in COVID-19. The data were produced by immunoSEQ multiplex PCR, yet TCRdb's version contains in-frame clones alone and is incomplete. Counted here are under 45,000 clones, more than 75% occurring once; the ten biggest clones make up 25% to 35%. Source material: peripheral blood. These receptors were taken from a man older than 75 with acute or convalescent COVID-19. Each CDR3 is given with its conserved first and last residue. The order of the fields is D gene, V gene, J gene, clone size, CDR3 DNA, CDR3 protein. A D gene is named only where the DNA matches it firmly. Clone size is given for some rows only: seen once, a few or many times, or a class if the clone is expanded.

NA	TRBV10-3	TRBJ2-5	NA	TGTGCCACCAGAGTCAAAGCTACCGAGGAGACCCAGTACTTC	CATRVKATEETQYF
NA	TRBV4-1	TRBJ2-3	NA	TGCGCCAGCAGCCCCCCGGGGGATACGCAGTATTTT	CASSPPGDTQYF
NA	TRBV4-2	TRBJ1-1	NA	TGTGCCAGCAGCCAAGAGGGCGTAGGGAGCGTTGAAGCTTTCTTT	CASSQEGVGSVEAFF
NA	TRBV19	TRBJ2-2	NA	TGTGCCAGTGGTAGCGTAGGGGGGGCGCCCGGGGAGCTGTTTTTT	CASGSVGGAPGELFF
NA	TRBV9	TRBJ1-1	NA	TGTGCCAGCAGCGCGGGATCTGAGAACACTGAAGCTTTCTTT	CASSAGSENTEAFF
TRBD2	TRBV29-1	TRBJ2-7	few	TGCAGCGTACCCGGGACTAGCTCAGGCGAGCAGTACTTC	CSVPGTSSGEQYF
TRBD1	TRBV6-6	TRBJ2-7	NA	TGTGCCAGCTCCGGGACAGCCTACGAGCAGTACTTC	CASSGTAYEQYF
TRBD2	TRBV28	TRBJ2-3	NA	TGTGCCAGCAGTTTATTGCGGGCTAGCGGGGGGGGAGGGGGCGCCACAGATACGCAGTATTTT	CASSLLRASGGGGGATDTQYF
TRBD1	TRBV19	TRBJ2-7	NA	TGTGCCAGTAGTCCGGACAGGAAACGATCCGAGCAGTACTTC	CASSPDRKRSEQYF
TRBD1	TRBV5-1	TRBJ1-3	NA	TGCGCCAGCAGCTTAGACACCGGACAGGGCTCTGGAAACACCATATATTTT	CASSLDTGQGSGNTIYF
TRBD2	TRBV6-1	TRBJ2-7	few	TGTGCCAGCAGTGAACTCGGGACTAGCGGTGCCTACGAGCAGTACTTC	CASSELGTSGAYEQYF
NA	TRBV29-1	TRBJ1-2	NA	TGCAGCGTTGGGACTCAGTGGGGCTACACCTTC	CSVGTQWGYTF
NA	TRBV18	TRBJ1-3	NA	TGTGCCAGCTCACCACGTCAGGGAAACACCATATATTTT	CASSPRQGNTIYF
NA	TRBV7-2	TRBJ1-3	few	TGTGCCAGCAGCTTCTCCCAGTTCTCTGGAAACACCATATATTTT	CASSFSQFSGNTIYF
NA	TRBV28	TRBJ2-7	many	TGTGCCAGCAGTTTTAGCGGTTCCTACGAGCAGTACTTC	CASSFSGSYEQYF
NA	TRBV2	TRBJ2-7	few	TGTGCCAGCGGGCGTTTCTCCTACGAGCAGTACTTC	CASGRFSYEQYF
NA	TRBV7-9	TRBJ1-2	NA	TGTGCCAGCAGCTTAGATAGCCAGGGGCATGGCTACACCTTC	CASSLDSQGHGYTF
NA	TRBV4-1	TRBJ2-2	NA	TGCGCCAGCAGCCGAGACCGCGCGAACACCGGGGAGCTGTTTTTT	CASSRDRANTGELFF
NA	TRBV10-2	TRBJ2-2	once	TGCGCCAGCAGCCGGACAGCTAACACCGGGGAGCTGTTTTTT	CASSRTANTGELFF
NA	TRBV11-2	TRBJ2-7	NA	TGTGCCAGCAGCCCCGACTCCGGGGAGCAGTACTTC	CASSPDSGEQYF
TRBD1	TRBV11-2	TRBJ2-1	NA	TGTGCCAGCAGCTTGGACAGGGACGATGAGCAGTTCTTC	CASSLDRDDEQFF
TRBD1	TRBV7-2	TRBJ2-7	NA	TGTGCCAGCAGCCGAGACAGGGTGAACGAGCAGTACTTC	CASSRDRVNEQYF
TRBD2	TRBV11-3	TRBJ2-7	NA	TGTGCCAGCAGCCAAGGGGAGGGTGACGAGCAGTACTTC	CASSQGEGDEQYF
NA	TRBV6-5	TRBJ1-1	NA	TGTGCCAGCAGTTACTCGCAGATGAACACTGAAGCTTTCTTT	CASSYSQMNTEAFF
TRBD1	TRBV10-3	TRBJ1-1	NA	TGTGCCATCAGTGAGTCGAGGACAGGGCACCACACTGAAGCTTTCTTT	CAISESRTGHHTEAFF
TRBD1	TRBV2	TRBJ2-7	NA	TGTGCCAGCAGCCGGGACAGGGGTGCCTACGAGCAGTACTTC	CASSRDRGAYEQYF
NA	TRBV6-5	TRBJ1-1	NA	TGTGCCAGCAGTTACCAAGTTCAGGGCAGCGCTGAAGCTTTCTTT	CASSYQVQGSAEAFF
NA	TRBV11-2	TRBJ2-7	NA	TGTGCCAGCAGCTTACTGCACAGCTCCTACGAGCAGTACTTC	CASSLLHSSYEQYF
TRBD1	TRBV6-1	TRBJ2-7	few	TGTGCCAGCAGTGATGTACAGGGGCCCTACGAGCAGTACTTC	CASSDVQGPYEQYF
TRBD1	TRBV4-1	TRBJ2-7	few	TGCGCCAGCAGCCAGCAGACAGGGGGTCCCTACGAGCAGTACTTC	CASSQQTGGPYEQYF
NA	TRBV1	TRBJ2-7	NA	TGCACCAGCCGAACGGCTAGCGGGAGGGTAACCTACGAGCAGTACTTC	CTSRTASGRVTYEQYF
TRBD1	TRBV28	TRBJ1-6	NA	TGTGCCAGCAGCACTCCCTGGACAGGGGGCGTTTCCCAGCGTAATTCACCCCTCCACTTT	CASSTPWTGGVSQRNSPLHF
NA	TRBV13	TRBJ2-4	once	TGTGCCAGCAGCCCTGAGACAGATGCCTTTTCCCTAGCCAAAAACATTCAGTACTTC	CASSPETDAFSLAKNIQYF
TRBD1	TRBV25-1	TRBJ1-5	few	TGTGCCAGCAGTGACGACAGGGGATATCAGCCCCAGCATTTT	CASSDDRGYQPQHF
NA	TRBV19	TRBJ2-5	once	TGTGCCAGTAGGCAGGCCGGCGAGACCCAGTACTTC	CASRQAGETQYF
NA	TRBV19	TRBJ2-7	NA	TGTGCCAGTAGTGCCGGAGGTTCCTCCTACGAGCAGTACTTC	CASSAGGSSYEQYF
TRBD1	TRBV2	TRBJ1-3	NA	TGTGCCAGCAGAGGACAGGGGTCTGGAAACACCATATATTTT	CASRGQGSGNTIYF
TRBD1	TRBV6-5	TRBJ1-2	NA	TGTGCCAGCTCCGGCCGGGACAGGGGCCTCGGCTACACCTTC	CASSGRDRGLGYTF
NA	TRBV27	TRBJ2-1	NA	TGTGCCAGCATCCCAATCGAGCAGTTCTTC	CASIPIEQFF
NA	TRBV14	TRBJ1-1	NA	TGTGCCAGCAGCCAAGTAATCGGGAGGGACACTGAAGCTTTCTTT	CASSQVIGRDTEAFF
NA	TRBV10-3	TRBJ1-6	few	TGTGCCATCAGTGAGAACCGAGATAATTCACCCCTCCACTTT	CAISENRDNSPLHF
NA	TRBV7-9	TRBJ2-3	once	TGTGCCAGCAGCTTACGGCGGGAGAGGGGGAGTACGCAGTATTTT	CASSLRRERGSTQYF
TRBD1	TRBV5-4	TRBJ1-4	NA	TGTGCCAGCAGCATAACAGGGGGCACTAATGAAAAACTGTTTTTT	CASSITGGTNEKLFF
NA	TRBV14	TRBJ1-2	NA	TGTGCCAGCAGCCGAGTTTCCTCGCCGGTGACCTTC	CASSRVSSPVTF
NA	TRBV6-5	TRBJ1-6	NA	TGTGCCAGCACCCGAGATGACACCGATTCACCCCTCCACTTT	CASTRDDTDSPLHF
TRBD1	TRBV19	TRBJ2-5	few	TGTGCCAGTACTCTGACAGGGGAAGAGACCCAGTACTTC	CASTLTGEETQYF
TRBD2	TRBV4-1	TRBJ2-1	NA	TGCGCCAGCAGCCAAGACCTACTAGCGGGAGCCGGTGAGCAGTTCTTC	CASSQDLLAGAGEQFF
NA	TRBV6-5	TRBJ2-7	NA	TGTGCCAGCAGTTACTCGCGGGCACACTACGAGCAGTACTTC	CASSYSRAHYEQYF
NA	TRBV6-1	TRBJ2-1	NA	TGTGCCAGCAGTGAATACTCTGAGCAGTTCTTC	CASSEYSEQFF
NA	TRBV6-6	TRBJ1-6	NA	TGTGCCAGCACCGTGGGGGGTTCACCCCTCCACTTT	CASTVGGSPLHF
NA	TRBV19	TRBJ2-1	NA	TGTGCCAGTAGTATCGGCCCTCTAGAGGCCAATGAGCAGTTCTTC	CASSIGPLEANEQFF
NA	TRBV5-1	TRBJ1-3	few	TGCGCCAGCAGAGGTAACAGGGGAAACACCATATATTTT	CASRGNRGNTIYF
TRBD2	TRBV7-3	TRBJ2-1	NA	TGTGCCAGCAGCTTAAACGCGGGAGAATCCTACAATGAGCAGTTCTTC	CASSLNAGESYNEQFF